The TCR beta chain described here comes from a study of T-cell reconstitution after alpha-beta-depleted transplantation in children. CDR3 length equals 15 residues. Per the germline V gene, CDR1 is SNHLY and CDR2 is FYNNEI. Deletions cut 4 bases from V and 4 bases from J, with 14 bases between. TCRbeta library construction was performed incorporating unique molecular identifiers. One entry per CDR3 protein results from TCRdb running MiXCR on the PCR reads. The repertoire consists of some 550,000 distinct CDR3 sequences, with about 17% occurring once and the leading ten covering over 3%. This chain uses TRBV2 with TRBJ2-1; D is perhaps TRBD2 (5 bases). Sequencing was performed on PBMCs from the stem cell graft donor, taken from the stem cell graft. The sequence came from a human donor who donated a stem cell graft to a child with acute lymphoblastic leukemia. The DNA for the CDR3 is TGTGCCAGCAGTGCGGGGTTACAGACTTACAATGAGCAGTTCTTC. It translates to CASSAGLQTYNEQFF.